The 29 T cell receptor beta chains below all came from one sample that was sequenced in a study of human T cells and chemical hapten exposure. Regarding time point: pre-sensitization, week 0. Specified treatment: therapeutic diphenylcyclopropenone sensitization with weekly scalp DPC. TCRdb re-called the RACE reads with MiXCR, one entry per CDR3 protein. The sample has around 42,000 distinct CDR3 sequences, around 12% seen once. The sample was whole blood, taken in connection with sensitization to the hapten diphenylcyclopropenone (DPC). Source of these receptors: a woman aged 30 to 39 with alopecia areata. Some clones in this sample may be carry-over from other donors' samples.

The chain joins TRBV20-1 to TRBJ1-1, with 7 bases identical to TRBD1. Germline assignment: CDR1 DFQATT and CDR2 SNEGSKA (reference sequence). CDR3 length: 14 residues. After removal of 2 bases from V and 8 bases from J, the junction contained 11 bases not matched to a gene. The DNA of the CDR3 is TGCAGTGCTAGATCGCCAGGGGGACGGGCGGAAGCTTTCTTT. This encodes CSARSPGGRAEAFF.

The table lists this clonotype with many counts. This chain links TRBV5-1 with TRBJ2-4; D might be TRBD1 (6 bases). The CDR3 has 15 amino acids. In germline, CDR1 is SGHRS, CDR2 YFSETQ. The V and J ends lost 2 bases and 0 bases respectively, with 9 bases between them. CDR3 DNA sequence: TGCGCCAGCAGCTTCAGGGGAGTAGCCAAAAACATTCAGTACTTC. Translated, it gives CASSFRGVAKNIQYF. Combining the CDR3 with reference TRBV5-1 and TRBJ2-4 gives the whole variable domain KAGVTQTPRYLIKTRGQQVTLSCSPISGHRSVSWYQQTPGQGLQFLFEYFSETQRNKGNFPGRFSGRQFSNSRSEMNVSTLELGDSALYLCASSFRGVAKNIQYFGAGTRLSVL.

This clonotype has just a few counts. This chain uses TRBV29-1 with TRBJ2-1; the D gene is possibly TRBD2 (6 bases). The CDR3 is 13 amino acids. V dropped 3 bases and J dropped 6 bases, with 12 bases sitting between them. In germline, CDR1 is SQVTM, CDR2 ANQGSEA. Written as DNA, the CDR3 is TGCAGCGTTGATATCGGGAGCATCAATGAGCAGTTCTTC. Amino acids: CSVDIGSINEQFF.

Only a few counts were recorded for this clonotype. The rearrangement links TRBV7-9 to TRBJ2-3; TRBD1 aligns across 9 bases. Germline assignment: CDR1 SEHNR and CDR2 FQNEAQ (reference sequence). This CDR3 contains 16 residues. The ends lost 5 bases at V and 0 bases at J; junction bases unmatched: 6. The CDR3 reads CASSTTGGPSTDTQYF. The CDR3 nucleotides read TGTGCCAGCAGCACCACAGGGGGCCCGAGCACAGATACGCAGTATTTT.

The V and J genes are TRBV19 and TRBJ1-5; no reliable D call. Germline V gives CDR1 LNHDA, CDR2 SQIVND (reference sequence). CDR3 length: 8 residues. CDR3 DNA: TGTGGAAGTCAGCCCCAGCATTTT. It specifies CGSQPQHF.

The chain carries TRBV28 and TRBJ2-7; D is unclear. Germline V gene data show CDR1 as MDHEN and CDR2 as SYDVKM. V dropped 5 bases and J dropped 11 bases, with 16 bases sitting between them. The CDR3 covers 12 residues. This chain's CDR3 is CASSDITLYEYF. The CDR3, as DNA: TGTGCCAGCAGTGACATTACTTTATATGAGTACTTC. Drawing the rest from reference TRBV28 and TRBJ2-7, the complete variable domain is DVKVTQSSRYLVKRTGEKVFLECVQDMDHENMFWYRQDPGLGLRLIYFSYDVKMKEKGDIPEGYSVSREKKERFSLILESASTNQTSMYLCASSDITLYEYFGPGTRLTVT.

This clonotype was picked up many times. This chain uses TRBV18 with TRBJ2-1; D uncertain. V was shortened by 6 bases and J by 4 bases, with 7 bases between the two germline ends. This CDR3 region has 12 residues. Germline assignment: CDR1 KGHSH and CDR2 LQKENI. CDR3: CASSLNYNEQFF. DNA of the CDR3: TGTGCCAGCTCGCTAAATTACAATGAGCAGTTCTTC. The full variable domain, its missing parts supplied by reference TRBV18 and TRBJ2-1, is NAGVMQNPRHLVRRRGQEARLRCSPMKGHSHVYWYRQLPEEGLKFMVYLQKENIIDESGMPKERFSAEFPKEGPSILRIQQVVRGDSAAYFCASSLNYNEQFFGPGTRLTVL.

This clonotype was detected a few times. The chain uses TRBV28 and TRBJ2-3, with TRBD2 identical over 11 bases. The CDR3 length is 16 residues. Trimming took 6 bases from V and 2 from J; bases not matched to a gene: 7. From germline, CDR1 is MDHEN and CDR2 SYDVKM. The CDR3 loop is CASRETSGDPTDTQYF. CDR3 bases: TGTGCCAGCAGAGAGACTAGCGGGGACCCCACAGATACGCAGTATTTT.

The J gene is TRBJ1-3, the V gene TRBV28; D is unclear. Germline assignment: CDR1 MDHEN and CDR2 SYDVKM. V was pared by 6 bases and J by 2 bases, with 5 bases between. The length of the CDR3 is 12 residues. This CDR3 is CASSLTGNTIYF. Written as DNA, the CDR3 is TGTGCCAGCAGCCTAACTGGAAACACCATATATTTT.

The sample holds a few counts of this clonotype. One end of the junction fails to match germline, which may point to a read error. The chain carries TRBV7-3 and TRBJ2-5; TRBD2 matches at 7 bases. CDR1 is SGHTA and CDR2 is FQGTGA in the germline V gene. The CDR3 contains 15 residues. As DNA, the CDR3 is TGTGTCAGCAGGTCGATCCAGGGACTACGGAAGACCCAGTACTTC. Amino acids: CVSRSIQGLRKTQYF.

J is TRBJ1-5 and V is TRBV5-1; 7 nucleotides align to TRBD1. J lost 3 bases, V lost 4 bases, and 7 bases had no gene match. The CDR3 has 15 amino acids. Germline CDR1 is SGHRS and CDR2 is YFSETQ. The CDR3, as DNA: TGCGCCAGCAGCCCCTCGACAGGGCCCAATCAGCCCCAGCATTTT. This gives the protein CASSPSTGPNQPQHF. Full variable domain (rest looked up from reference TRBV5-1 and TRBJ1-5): KAGVTQTPRYLIKTRGQQVTLSCSPISGHRSVSWYQQTPGQGLQFLFEYFSETQRNKGNFPGRFSGRQFSNSRSEMNVSTLELGDSALYLCASSPSTGPNQPQHFGDGTRLSIL.

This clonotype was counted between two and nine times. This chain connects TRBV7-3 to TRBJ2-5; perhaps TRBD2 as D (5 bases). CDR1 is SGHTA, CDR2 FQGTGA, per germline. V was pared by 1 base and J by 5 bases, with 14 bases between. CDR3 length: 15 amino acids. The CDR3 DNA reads TGTGCCAGCAGCTTAAACGGGGTAATGGGGGAGACCCAGTACTTC. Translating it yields CASSLNGVMGETQYF.

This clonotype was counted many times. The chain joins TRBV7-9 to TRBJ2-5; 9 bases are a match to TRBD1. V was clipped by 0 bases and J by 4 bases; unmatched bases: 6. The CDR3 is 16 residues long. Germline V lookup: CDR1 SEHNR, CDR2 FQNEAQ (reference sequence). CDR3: CASSLARDRGAETQYF. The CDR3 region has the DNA TGTGCCAGCAGCTTAGCAAGAGACAGGGGGGCAGAGACCCAGTACTTC.

CDR3 DNA sequence: TGTGCCAGCTCACCAAGGGAAGGAGAGACCCAGTACTTC. It codes for CASSPREGETQYF. This chain links TRBV18 with TRBJ2-5, with D unclear. With 2 bases removed from V and 4 bases from J, the gap between germline ends came to 8 bases. The CDR3 runs to 13 residues. Germline V gives CDR1 KGHSH, CDR2 LQKENI.

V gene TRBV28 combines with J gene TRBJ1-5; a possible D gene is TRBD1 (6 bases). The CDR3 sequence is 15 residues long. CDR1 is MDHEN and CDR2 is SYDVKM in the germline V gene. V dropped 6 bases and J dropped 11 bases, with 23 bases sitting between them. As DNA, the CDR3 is TGTGCCAGCAGCCCTGTGGACAGAGAAGCGTCGACCCAGCATTTT. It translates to CASSPVDREASTQHF.

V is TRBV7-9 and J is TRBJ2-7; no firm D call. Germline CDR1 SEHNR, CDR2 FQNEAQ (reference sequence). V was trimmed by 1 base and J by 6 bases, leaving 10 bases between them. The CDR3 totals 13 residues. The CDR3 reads CASSLVSALEQYF. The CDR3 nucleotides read TGTGCCAGCAGCTTAGTTTCAGCCCTCGAGCAGTACTTC.

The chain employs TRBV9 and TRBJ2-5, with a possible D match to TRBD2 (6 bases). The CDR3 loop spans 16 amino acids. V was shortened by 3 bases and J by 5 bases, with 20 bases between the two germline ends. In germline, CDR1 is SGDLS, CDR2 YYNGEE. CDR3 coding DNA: TGTGCCAGCAGCGCCCGGGGACTCTCGAAGGCGGAGACCCAGTACTTC. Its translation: CASSARGLSKAETQYF.

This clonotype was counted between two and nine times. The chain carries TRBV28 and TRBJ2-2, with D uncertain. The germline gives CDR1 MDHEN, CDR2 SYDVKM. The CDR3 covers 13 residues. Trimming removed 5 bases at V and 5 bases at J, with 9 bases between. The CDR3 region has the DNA TGTGCCAGCAGTCAAGAGGAGACCGGGGAGCTGTTTTTT. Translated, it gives CASSQEETGELFF.

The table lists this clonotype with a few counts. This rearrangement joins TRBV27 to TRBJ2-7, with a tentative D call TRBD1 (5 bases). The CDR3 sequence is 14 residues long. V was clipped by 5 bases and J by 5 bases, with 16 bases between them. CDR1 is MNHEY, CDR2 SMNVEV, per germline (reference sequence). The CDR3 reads CASSNWGSPDEQYF. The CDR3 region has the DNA TGTGCCAGCAGTAATTGGGGCAGCCCCGACGAGCAGTACTTC.

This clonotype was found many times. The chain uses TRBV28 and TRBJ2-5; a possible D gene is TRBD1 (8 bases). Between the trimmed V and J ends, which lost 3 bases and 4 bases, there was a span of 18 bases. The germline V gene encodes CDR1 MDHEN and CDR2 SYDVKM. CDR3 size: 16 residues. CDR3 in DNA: TGTGCCAGCAGTTTGGGGGGGACAGGCGCGGTAGAGACCCAGTACTTC. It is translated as CASSLGGTGAVETQYF.

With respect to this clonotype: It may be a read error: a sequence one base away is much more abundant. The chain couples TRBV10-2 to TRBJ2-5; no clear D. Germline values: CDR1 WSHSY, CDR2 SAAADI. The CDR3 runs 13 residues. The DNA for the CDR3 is TGCGCCAGCAGTGAAATTATCCAAGAGACCCAGTGCTTC. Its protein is CASSEIIQETQCF.

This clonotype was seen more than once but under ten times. CDR3 DNA: TGTGCCAGCCGCCGAACGAACACCGGGGAGCTGTTTTTT. It encodes CASRRTNTGELFF. The V gene is TRBV11-2, the J gene TRBJ2-2, with D unclear. The V gene lost 8 bases and the J gene lost 0 bases, with 7 bases spanning the gap. CDR1 and CDR2 from the germline V gene are SGHAT and FQNNGV. This CDR3 spans 13 amino acids.

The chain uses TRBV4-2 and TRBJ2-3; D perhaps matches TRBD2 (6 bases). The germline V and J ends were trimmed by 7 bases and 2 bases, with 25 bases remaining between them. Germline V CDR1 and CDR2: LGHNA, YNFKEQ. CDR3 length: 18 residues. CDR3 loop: CASTTAHTRRDVTDTQYF. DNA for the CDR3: TGTGCCAGCACAACCGCCCATACTAGGCGGGACGTCACAGATACGCAGTATTTT.

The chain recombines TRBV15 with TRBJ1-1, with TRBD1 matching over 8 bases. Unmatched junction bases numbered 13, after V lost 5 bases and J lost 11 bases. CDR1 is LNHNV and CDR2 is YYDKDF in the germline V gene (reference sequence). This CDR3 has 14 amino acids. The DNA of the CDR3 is TGTGCCACCAGCGGCAGGACAGGGTGGGATGGTGCTTTCTTT. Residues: CATSGRTGWDGAFF.

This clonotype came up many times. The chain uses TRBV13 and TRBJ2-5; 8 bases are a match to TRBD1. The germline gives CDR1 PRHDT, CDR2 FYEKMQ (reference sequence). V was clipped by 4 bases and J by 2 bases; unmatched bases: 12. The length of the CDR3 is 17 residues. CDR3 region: CASSWRYRGIRQETQYF. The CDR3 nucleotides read TGTGCCAGCAGCTGGCGGTACAGGGGGATTAGGCAAGAGACCCAGTACTTC.

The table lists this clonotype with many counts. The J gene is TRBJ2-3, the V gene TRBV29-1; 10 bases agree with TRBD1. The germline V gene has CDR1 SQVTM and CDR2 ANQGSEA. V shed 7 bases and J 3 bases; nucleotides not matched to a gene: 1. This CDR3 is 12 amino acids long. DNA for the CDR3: TGCAGCGGGGGACAGGGGACAGATACGCAGTATTTT. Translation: CSGGQGTDTQYF.

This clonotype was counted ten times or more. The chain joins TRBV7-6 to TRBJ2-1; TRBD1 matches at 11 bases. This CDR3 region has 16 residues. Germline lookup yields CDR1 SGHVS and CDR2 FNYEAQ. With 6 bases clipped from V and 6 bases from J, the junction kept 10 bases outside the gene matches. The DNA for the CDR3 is TGTGCCAGCAGAGAAACTCCCGGGACAGGGGGCAATGAGCAGTTCTTC. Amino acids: CASRETPGTGGNEQFF.

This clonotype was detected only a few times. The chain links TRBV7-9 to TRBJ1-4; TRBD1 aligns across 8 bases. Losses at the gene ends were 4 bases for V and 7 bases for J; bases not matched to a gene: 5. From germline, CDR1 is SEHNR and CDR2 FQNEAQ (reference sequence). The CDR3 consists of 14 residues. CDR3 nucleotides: TGTGCCAGCAGCTCCAGGGGGCGCGGTGAAAAACTGTTTTTT. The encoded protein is CASSSRGRGEKLFF.

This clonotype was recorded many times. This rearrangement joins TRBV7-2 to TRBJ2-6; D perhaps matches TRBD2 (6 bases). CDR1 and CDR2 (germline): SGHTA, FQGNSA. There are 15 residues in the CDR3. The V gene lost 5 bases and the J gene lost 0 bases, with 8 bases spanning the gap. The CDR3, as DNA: TGTGCCAGCAGCCTGGAGGGCTCTGGGGCCAACGTCCTGACTTTC. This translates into CASSLEGSGANVLTF.